The clone carrying this T cell receptor (beta chain) was counted a single time. This sample was included in a study of T cell responses to AZD1222 COVID-19 vaccine. Sequencing was performed with immunoSEQ multiplex PCR; in TCRdb, only in-frame clones are kept and a portion is missing. The sample contains 150,000 to 190,000 clones, 80% to 90% of which appear only once. Looked up from germline, CDR1 is SGHRS and CDR2 is YFSETQ. This CDR3 is 14 amino acids long. Trimming cost V 2 bases and J 2 bases, with 10 bases left between them. This chain connects TRBV5-1 to TRBJ2-5; D remains ambiguous. This TCR came from an adult who had recovered from COVID-19. The sample consisted of peripheral blood, taken after recovery from COVID-19. CDR3 sequence (DNA): TGCGCCAGCAGCTTTCAGAAAGAACAAGAGACCCAGTACTTC. The encoded protein is CASSFQKEQETQYF.